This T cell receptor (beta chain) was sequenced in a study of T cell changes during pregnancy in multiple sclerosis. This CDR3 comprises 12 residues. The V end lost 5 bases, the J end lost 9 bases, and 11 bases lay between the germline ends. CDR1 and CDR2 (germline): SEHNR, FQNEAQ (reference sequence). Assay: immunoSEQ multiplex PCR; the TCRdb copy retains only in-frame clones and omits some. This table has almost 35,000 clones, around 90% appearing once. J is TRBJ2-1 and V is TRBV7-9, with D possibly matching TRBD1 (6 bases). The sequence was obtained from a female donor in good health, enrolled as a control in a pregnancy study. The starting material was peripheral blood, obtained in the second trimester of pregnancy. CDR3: CASSQQGSEQFF. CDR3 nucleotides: TGTGCCAGCAGCCAACAGGGAAGTGAGCAGTTCTTC.